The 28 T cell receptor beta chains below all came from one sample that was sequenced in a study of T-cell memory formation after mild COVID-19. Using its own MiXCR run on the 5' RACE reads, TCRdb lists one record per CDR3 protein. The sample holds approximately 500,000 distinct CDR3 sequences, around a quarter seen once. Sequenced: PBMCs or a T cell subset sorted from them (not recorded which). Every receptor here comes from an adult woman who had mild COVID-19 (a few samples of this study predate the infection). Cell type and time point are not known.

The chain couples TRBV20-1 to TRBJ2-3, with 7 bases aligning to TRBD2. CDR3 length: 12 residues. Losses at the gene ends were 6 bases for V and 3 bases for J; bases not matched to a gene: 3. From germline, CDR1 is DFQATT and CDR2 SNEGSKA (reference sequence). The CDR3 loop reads CSAPRGTDTQYF. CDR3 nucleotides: TGCAGTGCACCGCGGGGGACAGATACGCAGTATTTT.

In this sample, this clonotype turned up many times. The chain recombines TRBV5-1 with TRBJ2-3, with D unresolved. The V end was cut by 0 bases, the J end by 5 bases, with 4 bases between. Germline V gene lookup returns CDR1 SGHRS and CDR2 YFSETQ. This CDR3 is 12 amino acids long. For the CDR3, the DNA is TGCGCCAGCAGCTTGGAAGGAGATACGCAGTATTTT. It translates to CASSLEGDTQYF.

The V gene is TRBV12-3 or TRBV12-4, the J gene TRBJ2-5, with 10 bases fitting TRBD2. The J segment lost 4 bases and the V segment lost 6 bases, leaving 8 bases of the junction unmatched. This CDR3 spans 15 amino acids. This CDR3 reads CASRLAGMSRETQYF. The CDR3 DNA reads TGTGCCAGCAGACTAGCGGGGATGTCGAGAGAGACCCAGTACTTC.

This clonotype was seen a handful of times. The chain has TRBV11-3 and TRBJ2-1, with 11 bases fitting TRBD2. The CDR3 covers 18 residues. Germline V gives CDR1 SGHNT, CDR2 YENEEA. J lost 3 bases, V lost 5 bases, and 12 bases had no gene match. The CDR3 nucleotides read TGTGCCAGCAGCCCCTTGACTAGCGGGATGGGGTACTACAATGAGCAGTTCTTC. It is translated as CASSPLTSGMGYYNEQFF. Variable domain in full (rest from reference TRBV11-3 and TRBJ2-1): EAGVVQSPRYKIIEKKQPVAFWCNPISGHNTLYWYLQNLGQGPELLIRYENEEAVDDSQLPKDRFSAERLKGVDSTLKIQPAELGDSAVYLCASSPLTSGMGYYNEQFFGPGTRLTVL.

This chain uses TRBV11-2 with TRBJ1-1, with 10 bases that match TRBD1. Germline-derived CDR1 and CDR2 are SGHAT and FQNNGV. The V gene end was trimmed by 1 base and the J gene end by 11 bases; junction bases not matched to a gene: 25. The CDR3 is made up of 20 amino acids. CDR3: CASSLGRQGAFSPFALGAFF. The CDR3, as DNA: TGTGCCAGCAGCTTAGGGAGACAGGGGGCGTTTAGTCCCTTCGCGCTTGGGGCTTTCTTT.

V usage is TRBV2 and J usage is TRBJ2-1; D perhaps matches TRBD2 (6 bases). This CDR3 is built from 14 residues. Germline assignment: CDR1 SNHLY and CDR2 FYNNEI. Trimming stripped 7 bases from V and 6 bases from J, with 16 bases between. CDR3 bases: TGTGCCAGCAATGCGGGATCTACTGGCAATGAGCAGTTCTTC. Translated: CASNAGSTGNEQFF. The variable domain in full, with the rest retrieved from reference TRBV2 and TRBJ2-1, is EPEVTQTPSHQVTQMGQEVILRCVPISNHLYFYWYRQILGQKVEFLVSFYNNEISEKSEIFDDQFSVERPDGSNFTLKIRSTKLEDSAMYFCASNAGSTGNEQFFGPGTRLTVL.

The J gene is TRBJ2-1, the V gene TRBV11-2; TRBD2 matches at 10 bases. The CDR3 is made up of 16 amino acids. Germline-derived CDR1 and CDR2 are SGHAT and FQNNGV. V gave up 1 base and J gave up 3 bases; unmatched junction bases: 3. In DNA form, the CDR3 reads TGTGCCAGCAGCTTAGGACTAGCGGGCTGCTACAATGAGCAGTTCTTC. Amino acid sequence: CASSLGLAGCYNEQFF.

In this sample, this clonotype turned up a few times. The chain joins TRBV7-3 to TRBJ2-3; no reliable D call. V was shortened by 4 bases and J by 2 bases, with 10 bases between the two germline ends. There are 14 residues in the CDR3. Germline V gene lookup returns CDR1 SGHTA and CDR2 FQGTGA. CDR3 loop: CASSSSVSTDTQYF. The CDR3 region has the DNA TGTGCCAGCAGCTCCTCAGTATCCACAGATACGCAGTATTTT.

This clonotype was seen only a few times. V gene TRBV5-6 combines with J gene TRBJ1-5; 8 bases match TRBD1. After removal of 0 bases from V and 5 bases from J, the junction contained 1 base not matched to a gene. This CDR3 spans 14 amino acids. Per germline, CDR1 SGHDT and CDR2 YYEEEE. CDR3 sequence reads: CASSLAGGDQPQHF. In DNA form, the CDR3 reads TGTGCCAGCAGCTTGGCAGGGGGCGATCAGCCCCAGCATTTT. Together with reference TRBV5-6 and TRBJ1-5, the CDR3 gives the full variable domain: DAGVTQSPTHLIKTRGQQVTLRCSPKSGHDTVSWYQQALGQGPQFIFQYYEEEERQRGNFPDRFSGHQFPNYSSELNVNALLLGDSALYLCASSLAGGDQPQHFGDGTRLSIL.

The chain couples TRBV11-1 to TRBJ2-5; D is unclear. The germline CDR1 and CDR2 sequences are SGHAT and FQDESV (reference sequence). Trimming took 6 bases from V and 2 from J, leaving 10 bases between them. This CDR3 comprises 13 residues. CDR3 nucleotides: TGTGCCAGCAGATTCGACCTGCAAGAGACCCAGTACTTC. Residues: CASRFDLQETQYF. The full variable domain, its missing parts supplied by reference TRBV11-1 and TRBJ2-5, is EAEVAQSPRYKITEKSQAVAFWCDPISGHATLYWYRQILGQGPELLVQFQDESVVDDSQLPKDRFSAERLKGVDSTLKIQPAELGDSAMYLCASRFDLQETQYFGPGTRLLVL.

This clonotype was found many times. The DNA for the CDR3 is TGTGCCAGCAGTTTGGCGGGGACTGGGAATGAGCAGTTCTTC. Protein sequence: CASSLAGTGNEQFF. The rearrangement links TRBV12-3 or TRBV12-4 to TRBJ2-1, with D possibly TRBD2 on 6 matching bases. CDR3 length: 14 residues. Trimming stripped 3 bases from V and 7 bases from J, with 13 bases between.

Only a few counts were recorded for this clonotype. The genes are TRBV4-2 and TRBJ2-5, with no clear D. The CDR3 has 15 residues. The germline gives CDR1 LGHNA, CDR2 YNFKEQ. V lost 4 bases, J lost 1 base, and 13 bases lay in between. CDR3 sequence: CASSRDPGSQETQYF. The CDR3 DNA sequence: TGTGCCAGCAGCCGAGACCCCGGGTCCCAAGAGACCCAGTACTTC.

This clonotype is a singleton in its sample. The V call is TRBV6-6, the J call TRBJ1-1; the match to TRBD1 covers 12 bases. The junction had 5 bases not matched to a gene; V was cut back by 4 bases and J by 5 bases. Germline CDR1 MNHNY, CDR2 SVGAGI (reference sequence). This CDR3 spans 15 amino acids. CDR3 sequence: CASSSGQGAPTEAFF. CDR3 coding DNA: TGTGCCAGCAGTTCGGGACAGGGGGCACCTACTGAAGCTTTCTTT.

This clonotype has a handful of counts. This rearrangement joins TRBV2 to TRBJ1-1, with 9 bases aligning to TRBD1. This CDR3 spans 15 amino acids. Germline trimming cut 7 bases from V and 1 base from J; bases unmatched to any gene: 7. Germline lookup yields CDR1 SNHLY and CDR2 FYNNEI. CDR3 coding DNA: TGTGCCAGCACCCAATGGGACAGGGAGAACACTGAAGCTTTCTTT. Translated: CASTQWDRENTEAFF. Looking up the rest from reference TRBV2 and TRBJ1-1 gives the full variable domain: EPEVTQTPSHQVTQMGQEVILRCVPISNHLYFYWYRQILGQKVEFLVSFYNNEISEKSEIFDDQFSVERPDGSNFTLKIRSTKLEDSAMYFCASTQWDRENTEAFFGQGTRLTVV.

The CDR3 DNA reads as TGTGCCAGCAGCAAAGCAATGCACAGGCACCCCGTCAGGGAGCAGTTCTTC. This codes for CASSKAMHRHPVREQFF. This rearrangement joins TRBV21-1 to TRBJ2-1; the table calls TRBD1, which could not be checked here. TRBV21-1 is a listed pseudogene. The CDR3 is made up of 17 amino acids.

The CDR3 sequence is CASSGARESGANVLTF. CDR3 sequence (DNA): TGTGCCAGCAGTGGGGCAAGGGAGTCCGGGGCCAACGTCCTGACTTTC. The rearrangement joins TRBV2 to TRBJ2-6, with a possible D match to TRBD2 (5 bases). Per germline, CDR1 SNHLY and CDR2 FYNNEI. This CDR3 contains 16 residues. V was pared by 4 bases and J by 4 bases, with 14 bases between.

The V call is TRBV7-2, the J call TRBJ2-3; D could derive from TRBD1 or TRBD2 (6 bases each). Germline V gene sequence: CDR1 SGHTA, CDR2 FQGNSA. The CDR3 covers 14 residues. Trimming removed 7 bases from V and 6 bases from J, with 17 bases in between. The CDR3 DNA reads TGTGCCAGCATCACCCGAGGGGGGCCTGATACGCAGTATTTT. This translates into CASITRGGPDTQYF. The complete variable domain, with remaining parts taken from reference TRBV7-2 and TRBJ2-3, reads GAGVSQSPSNKVTEKGKDVELRCDPISGHTALYWYRQSLGQGLEFLIYFQGNSAPDKSGLPSDRFSAERTGGSVSTLTIQRTQQEDSAVYLCASITRGGPDTQYFGPGTRLTVL.

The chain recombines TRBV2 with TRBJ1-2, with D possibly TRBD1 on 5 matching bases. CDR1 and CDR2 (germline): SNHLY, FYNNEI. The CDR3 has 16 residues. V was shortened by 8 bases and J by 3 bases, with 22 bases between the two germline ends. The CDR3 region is CASGGRAWGVDYGYTF. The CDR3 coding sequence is TGTGCCAGCGGGGGAAGAGCTTGGGGTGTCGACTATGGCTACACCTTC.

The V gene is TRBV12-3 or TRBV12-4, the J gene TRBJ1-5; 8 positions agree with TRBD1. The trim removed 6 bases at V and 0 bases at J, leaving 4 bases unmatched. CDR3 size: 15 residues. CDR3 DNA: TGTGCCAGCAGCCGGACAGGGTATAGCAATCAGCCCCAGCATTTT. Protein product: CASSRTGYSNQPQHF.

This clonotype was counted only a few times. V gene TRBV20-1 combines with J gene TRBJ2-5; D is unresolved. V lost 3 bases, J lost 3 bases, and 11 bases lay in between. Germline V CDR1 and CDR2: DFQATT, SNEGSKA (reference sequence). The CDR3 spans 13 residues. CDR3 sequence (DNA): TGCAGTGCTAGTGGGCAGAGAAAAGAGACCCAGTACTTC. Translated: CSASGQRKETQYF.

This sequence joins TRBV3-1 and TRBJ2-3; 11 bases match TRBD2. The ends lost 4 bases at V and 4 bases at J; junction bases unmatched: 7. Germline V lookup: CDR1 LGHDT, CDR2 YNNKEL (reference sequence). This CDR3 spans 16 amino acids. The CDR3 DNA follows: TGTGCCAGCAGCCCTAGCGGGAGGACATGGGCAGATACGCAGTATTTT. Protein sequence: CASSPSGRTWADTQYF.

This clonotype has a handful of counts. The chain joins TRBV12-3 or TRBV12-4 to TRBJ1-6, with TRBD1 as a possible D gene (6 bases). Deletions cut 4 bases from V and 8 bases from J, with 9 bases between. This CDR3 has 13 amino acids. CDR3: CASSSYRDSPLHF. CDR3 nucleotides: TGTGCCAGCAGTTCCTACAGGGATTCACCCCTCCACTTT.

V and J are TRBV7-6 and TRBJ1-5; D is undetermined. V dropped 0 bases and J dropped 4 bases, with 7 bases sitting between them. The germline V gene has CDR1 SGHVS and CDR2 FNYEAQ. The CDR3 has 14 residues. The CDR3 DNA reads TGTGCCAGCAGCTTAGCAGGGTGGAATCAGCCCCAGCATTTT. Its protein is CASSLAGWNQPQHF. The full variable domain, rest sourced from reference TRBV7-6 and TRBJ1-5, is GAGVSQSPRYKVTKRGQDVALRCDPISGHVSLYWYRQALGQGPEFLTYFNYEAQQDKSGLPNDRFSAERPEGSISTLTIQRTEQRDSAMYRCASSLAGWNQPQHFGDGTRLSIL.

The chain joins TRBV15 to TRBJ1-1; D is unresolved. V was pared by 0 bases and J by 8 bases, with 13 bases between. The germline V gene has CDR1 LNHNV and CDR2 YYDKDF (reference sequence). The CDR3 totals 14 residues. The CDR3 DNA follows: TGTGCCACCAGCAGAGATAGGGTCGGGGTGGAAGCTTTCTTT. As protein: CATSRDRVGVEAFF. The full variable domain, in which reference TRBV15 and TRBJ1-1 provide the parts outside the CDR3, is DAMVIQNPRYQVTQFGKPVTLSCSQTLNHNVMYWYQQKSSQAPKLLFHYYDKDFNNEADTPDNFQSRRPNTSFCFLDIRSPGLGDTAMYLCATSRDRVGVEAFFGQGTRLTVV.

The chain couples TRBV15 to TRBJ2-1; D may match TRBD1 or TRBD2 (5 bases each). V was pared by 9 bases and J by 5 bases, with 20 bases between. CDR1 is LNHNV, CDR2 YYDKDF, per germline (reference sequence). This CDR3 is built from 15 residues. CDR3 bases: TGTGCCACAGGAGATTATAGGGACGTAGACAATGAGCAGTTCTTC. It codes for CATGDYRDVDNEQFF.

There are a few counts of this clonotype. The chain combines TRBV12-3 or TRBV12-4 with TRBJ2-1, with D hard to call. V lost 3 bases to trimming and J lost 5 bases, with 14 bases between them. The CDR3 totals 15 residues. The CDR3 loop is CASSFSRDRNNEQFF. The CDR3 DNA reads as TGTGCCAGCAGTTTCAGCAGAGATCGGAACAATGAGCAGTTCTTC.

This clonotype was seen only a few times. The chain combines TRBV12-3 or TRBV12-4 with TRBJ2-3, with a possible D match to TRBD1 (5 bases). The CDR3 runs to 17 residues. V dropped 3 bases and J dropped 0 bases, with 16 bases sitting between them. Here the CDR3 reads CASSLGRTRPSTDTQYF. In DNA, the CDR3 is TGTGCCAGCAGTTTGGGGCGGACCAGACCTAGCACAGATACGCAGTATTTT.

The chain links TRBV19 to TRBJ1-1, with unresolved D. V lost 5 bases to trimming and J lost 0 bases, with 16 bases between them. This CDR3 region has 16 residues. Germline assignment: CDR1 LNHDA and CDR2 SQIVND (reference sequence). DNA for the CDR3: TGTGCCAGTAGTTGGTCTGTAGGACGGATGAACACTGAAGCTTTCTTT. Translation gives CASSWSVGRMNTEAFF.